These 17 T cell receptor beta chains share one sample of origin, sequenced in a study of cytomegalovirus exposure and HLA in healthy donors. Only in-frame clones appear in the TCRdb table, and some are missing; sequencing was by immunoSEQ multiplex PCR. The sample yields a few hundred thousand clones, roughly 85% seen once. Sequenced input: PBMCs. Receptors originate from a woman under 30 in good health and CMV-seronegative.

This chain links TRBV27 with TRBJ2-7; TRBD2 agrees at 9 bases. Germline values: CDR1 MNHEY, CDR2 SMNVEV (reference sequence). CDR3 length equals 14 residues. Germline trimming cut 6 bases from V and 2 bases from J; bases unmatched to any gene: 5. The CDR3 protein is CASRTLAGPYEQYF. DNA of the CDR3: TGTGCCAGCAGGACACTAGCGGGCCCCTACGAGCAGTACTTC.

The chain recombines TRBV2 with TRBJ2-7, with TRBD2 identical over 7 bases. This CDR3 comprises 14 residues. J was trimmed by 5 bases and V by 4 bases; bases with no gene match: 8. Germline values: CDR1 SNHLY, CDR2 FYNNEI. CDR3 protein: CASSVGRESNEQYF. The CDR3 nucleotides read TGTGCCAGCAGTGTAGGGCGGGAGAGCAACGAGCAGTACTTC.

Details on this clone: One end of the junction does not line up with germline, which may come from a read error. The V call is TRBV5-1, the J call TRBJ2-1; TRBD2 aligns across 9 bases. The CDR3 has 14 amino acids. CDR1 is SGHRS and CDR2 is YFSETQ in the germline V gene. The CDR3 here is CASSSSGEYNEQFF. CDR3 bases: TGCGCCAGCAGCTCTAGCGGGGAGTACAATGAGCAATTCTTC.

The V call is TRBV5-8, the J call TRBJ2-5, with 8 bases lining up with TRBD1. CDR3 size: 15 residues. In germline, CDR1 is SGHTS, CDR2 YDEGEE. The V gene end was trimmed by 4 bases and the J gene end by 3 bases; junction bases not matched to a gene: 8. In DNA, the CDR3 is TGTGCCAGCAGCCTGGGGACAGGACCTGAAGAGACCCAGTACTTC. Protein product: CASSLGTGPEETQYF.

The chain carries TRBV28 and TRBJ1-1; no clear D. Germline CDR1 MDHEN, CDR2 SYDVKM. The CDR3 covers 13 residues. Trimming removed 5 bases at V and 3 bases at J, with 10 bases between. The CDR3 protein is CASSQVIHTEAFF. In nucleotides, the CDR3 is TGTGCCAGCAGTCAGGTGATCCACACTGAAGCTTTCTTT.

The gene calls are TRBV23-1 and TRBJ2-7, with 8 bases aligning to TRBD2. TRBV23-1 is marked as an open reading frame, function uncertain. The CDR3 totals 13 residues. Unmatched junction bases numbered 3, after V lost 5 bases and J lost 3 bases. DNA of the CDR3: TGCGCCAGCAGTTCCCGGGGGGGCTACGAGCAGTACTTC. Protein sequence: CASSSRGGYEQYF.

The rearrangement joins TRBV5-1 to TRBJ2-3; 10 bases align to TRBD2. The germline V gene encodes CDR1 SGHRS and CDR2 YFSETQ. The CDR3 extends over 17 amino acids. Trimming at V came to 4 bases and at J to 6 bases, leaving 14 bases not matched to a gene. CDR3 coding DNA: TGCGCCAGCAGCCCCCTCGGAAGCGGGGGGGCCGCCGATACGCAGTATTTT. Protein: CASSPLGSGGAADTQYF.

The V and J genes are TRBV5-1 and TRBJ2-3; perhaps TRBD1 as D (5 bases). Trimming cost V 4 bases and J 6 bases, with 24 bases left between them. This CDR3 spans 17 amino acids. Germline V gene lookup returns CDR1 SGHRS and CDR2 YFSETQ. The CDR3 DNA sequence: TGCGCCAGCAGCCTGACGTTGGAGACGGACACCATCGATACGCAGTATTTT. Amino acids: CASSLTLETDTIDTQYF.

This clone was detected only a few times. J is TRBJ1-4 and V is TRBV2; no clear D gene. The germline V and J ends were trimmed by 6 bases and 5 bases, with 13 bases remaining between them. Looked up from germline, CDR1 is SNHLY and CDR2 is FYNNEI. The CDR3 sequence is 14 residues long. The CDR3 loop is CASSERAGNEKLFF. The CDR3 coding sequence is TGTGCCAGCAGCGAGAGAGCAGGAAATGAAAAACTGTTTTTT.

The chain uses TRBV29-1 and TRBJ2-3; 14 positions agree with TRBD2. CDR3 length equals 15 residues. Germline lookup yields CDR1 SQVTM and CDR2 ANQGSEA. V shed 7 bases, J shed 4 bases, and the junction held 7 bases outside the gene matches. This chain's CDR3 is CSGRLGLAGADTQYF. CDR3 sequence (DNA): TGCAGCGGACGATTGGGACTAGCGGGAGCAGATACGCAGTATTTT.

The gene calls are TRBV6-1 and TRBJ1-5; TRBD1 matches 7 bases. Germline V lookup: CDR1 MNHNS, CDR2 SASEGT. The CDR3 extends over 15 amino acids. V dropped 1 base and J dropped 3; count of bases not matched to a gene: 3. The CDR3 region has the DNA TGTGCCAGCAGTGAAGGACAGGGTATCAATCAGCCCCAGCATTTT. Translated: CASSEGQGINQPQHF.

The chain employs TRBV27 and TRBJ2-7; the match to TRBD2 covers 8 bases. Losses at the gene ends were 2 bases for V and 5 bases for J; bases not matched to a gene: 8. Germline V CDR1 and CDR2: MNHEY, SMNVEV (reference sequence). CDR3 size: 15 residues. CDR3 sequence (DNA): TGTGCCAGCAGTTTAGATGGAGCGGGAGCCCACGAGCAGTACTTC. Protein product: CASSLDGAGAHEQYF.

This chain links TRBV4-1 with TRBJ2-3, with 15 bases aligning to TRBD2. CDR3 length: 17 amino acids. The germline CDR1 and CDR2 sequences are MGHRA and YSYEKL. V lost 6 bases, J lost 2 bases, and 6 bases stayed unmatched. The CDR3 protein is CASRGLAGGYPTDTQYF. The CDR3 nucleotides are TGCGCCAGCAGAGGACTAGCGGGGGGGTATCCCACAGATACGCAGTATTTT.

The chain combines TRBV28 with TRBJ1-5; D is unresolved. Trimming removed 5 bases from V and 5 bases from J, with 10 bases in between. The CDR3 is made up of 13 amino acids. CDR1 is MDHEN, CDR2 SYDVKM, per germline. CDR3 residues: CASSPVYDQPQHF. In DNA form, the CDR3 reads TGTGCCAGCAGTCCTGTTTATGATCAGCCCCAGCATTTT.

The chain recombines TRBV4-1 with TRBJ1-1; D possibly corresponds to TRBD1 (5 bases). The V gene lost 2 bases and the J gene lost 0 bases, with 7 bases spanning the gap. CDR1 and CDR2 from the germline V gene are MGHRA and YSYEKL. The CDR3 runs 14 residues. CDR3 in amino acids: CASSQQQVNTEAFF. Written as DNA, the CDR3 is TGCGCCAGCAGCCAACAACAGGTGAACACTGAAGCTTTCTTT.

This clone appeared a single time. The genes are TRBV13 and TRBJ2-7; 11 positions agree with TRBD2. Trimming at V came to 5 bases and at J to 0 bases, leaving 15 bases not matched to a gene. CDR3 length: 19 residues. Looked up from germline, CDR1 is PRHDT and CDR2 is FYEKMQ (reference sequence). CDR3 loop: CASSAALGLAVRSSYEQYF. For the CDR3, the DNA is TGTGCCAGCAGCGCGGCCTTGGGACTAGCGGTCAGGAGCTCCTACGAGCAGTACTTC.

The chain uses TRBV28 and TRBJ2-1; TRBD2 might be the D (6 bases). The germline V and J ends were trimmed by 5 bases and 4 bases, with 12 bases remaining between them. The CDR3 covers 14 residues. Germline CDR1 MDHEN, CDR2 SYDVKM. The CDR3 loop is CASSGTSVYNEQFF. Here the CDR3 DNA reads TGTGCCAGCAGTGGGACTTCCGTTTACAATGAGCAGTTCTTC.